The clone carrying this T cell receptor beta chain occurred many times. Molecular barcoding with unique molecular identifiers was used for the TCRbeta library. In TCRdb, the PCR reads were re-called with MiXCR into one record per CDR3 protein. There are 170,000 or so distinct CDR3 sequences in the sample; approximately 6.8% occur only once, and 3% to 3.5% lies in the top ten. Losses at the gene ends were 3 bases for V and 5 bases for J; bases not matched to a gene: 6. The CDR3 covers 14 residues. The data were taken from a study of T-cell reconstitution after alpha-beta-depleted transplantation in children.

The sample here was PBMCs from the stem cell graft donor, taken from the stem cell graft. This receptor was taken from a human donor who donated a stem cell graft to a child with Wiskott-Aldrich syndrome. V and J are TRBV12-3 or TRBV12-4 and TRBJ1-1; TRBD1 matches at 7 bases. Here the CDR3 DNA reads TGTGCCAGCAGTTTCAAGGGGGCGAGGACTGAAGCTTTCTTT. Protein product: CASSFKGARTEAFF.